These 32 T cell receptor beta chains share one sample of origin, sequenced in a study of T-cell reconstitution after alpha-beta-depleted transplantation in children. For TCRbeta, the library was prepared with unique molecular identifiers. TCRdb reanalysed the PCR reads using MiXCR and keeps one entry per CDR3 protein. The repertoire holds 200,000 to 300,000 distinct CDR3 sequences, roughly 25% seen once, with about 5% in the top ten. The source was PBMCs, mostly from graft donor cells, collected 360 days after TCRalphabeta/CD19-depleted stem cell transplant. Receptors originate from a female patient under 10 years old who had a stem cell transplant for congenital amegakaryocytic thrombocytopenia, so the T cells may come from the graft donor.

This clonotype was observed a few times. The rearrangement uses TRBV12-3 or TRBV12-4 and TRBJ2-3; TRBD2 agrees at 9 bases. The V segment lost 3 bases and the J segment 2 bases; nucleotides outside the gene matches: 6. The CDR3 is 16 amino acids. CDR3 in amino acids: CASSFRRGGYTDTQYF. Here the CDR3 DNA reads TGTGCCAGCAGTTTTAGGCGGGGGGGTTACACAGATACGCAGTATTTT.

This clonotype was seen a few times. The chain has TRBV9 and TRBJ2-7; tentative D call: TRBD1 (6 bases). Germline CDR1 and CDR2: SGDLS and YYNGEE. Between the trimmed V and J ends, which lost 0 bases and 5 bases, there was a span of 12 bases. There are 14 residues in the CDR3. The CDR3 DNA reads TGTGCCAGCAGCGTAGTTGGGACAACCGACGAGCAGTACTTC. Translated: CASSVVGTTDEQYF.

The rearrangement joins TRBV23-1 to TRBJ1-4; a weak D match, TRBD1 (5 bases). TRBV23-1 is an ORF, with its function uncertain. The CDR3 is 18 amino acids. V was cut by 0 bases and J by 6 bases, with 20 bases left in between. The CDR3 loop is CASSQSGKGRRIHEKLFF. The CDR3 nucleotides are TGCGCCAGCAGTCAATCGGGAAAGGGACGGAGAATACATGAAAAACTGTTTTTT.

The chain recombines TRBV5-1 with TRBJ2-7; 10 bases agree with TRBD1. Germline loops: CDR1 SGHRS, CDR2 YFSETQ. The CDR3 consists of 15 residues. Unmatched junction bases numbered 9, after V lost 2 bases and J lost 7 bases. Here the CDR3 DNA reads TGCGCCAGCAGCTTTCGGGACAGGGGCGCCGGGGAGCAGTACTTC. As protein: CASSFRDRGAGEQYF. Full variable domain (remainder filled in from reference TRBV5-1 and TRBJ2-7): KAGVTQTPRYLIKTRGQQVTLSCSPISGHRSVSWYQQTPGQGLQFLFEYFSETQRNKGNFPGRFSGRQFSNSRSEMNVSTLELGDSALYLCASSFRDRGAGEQYFGPGTRLTVT.

The CDR3 loop reads CATSKTSGKRDTGELFF. The CDR3 nucleotides are TGTGCCACCAGCAAGACTAGCGGGAAAAGGGACACCGGGGAGCTGTTTTTT. The chain uses TRBV15 and TRBJ2-2; 11 nucleotides match TRBD2. V shed 4 bases and J 3 bases; nucleotides not matched to a gene: 7. Germline CDR1 reads LNHNV; CDR2 reads YYDKDF (reference sequence). This CDR3 is built from 17 residues.

J is TRBJ2-3 and V is TRBV7-7, with D unclear. The CDR3 is made up of 14 amino acids. The V and J ends lost 1 base and 0 bases respectively, with 5 bases between them. Germline CDR1 SSHAT, CDR2 FNYEAQ (reference sequence). The CDR3: CASSLDASTDTQYF. CDR3 nucleotide sequence: TGTGCCAGCAGCTTAGACGCTAGCACAGATACGCAGTATTTT. Together with reference TRBV7-7 and TRBJ2-3, the CDR3 gives the full variable domain: GAGVSQSPRYKVTKRGQDVTLRCDPISSHATLYWYQQALGQGPEFLTYFNYEAQPDKSGLPSDRFSAERPEGSISTLTIQRTEQRDSAMYRCASSLDASTDTQYFGPGTRLTVL.

This clonotype was seen only a few times. The chain recombines TRBV20-1 with TRBJ2-4; D is unclear. This CDR3 contains 11 residues. Germline loops: CDR1 DFQATT, CDR2 SNEGSKA (reference sequence). The V and J ends lost 7 bases and 4 bases respectively, with 8 bases between them. The CDR3 nucleotides read TGCAGTGGTGGTGGTAAAAACATTCAGTACTTC. Protein: CSGGGKNIQYF.

Here the CDR3 DNA reads TGTGCCAGCAGTACTCAACAGGGGGCCAAAAACATTCAGTACTTC. Protein: CASSTQQGAKNIQYF. The chain recombines TRBV6-5 with TRBJ2-4, with 7 bases aligning to TRBD1. The germline V gene encodes CDR1 MNHEY and CDR2 SVGAGI. Losses at the gene ends were 5 bases for V and 1 base for J; bases not matched to a gene: 5. The CDR3 consists of 15 residues.

This clonotype was seen only a few times. V usage is TRBV29-1 and J usage is TRBJ2-7, with D unresolved. Germline CDR1 reads SQVTM; CDR2 reads ANQGSEA. V lost 7 bases, J lost 2 bases, and 18 bases lay in between. The length of the CDR3 is 14 residues. The CDR3 sequence is CSALAVSSPYEQYF. DNA of the CDR3: TGCAGCGCCTTGGCTGTATCATCCCCCTACGAGCAGTACTTC.

The chain uses TRBV6-1 and TRBJ2-2, with unresolved D. V was shortened by 4 bases and J by 4 bases, with 7 bases between the two germline ends. The CDR3 runs to 13 residues. The V gene's germline CDR1 is MNHNS and CDR2 SASEGT. DNA for the CDR3: TGTGCCAGCAGTGCCCGCCTCACCGGGGAGCTGTTTTTT. Translating it yields CASSARLTGELFF.

The chain couples TRBV4-2 to TRBJ1-2, with D possibly being TRBD1 (5 bases). The germline CDR1 and CDR2 sequences are LGHNA and YNFKEQ. V lost 7 bases to trimming and J lost 4 bases, with 22 bases between them. This CDR3 contains 16 residues. The CDR3 nucleotides are TGTGCCAGCACTGAAACACGAGGGGCGATCCCCTATGGCTACACCTTC. Translation gives CASTETRGAIPYGYTF.

This clonotype was seen ten or more times. The chain has TRBV12-3 or TRBV12-4 and TRBJ2-2, with D unclear. V gave up 7 bases and J gave up 4 bases, with 7 bases separating them. The CDR3 runs 12 residues. The CDR3 coding sequence is TGTGCCAGCACCGAAATCACCGGGGAGCTGTTTTTT. It codes for CASTEITGELFF.

This clonotype was detected a few times. The chain recombines TRBV15 with TRBJ2-2; the D call may be TRBD1 or TRBD2 (5 bases each). V lost 0 bases to trimming and J lost 4 bases, with 9 bases between them. Germline V gene lookup returns CDR1 LNHNV and CDR2 YYDKDF (reference sequence). The CDR3 covers 15 residues. DNA for the CDR3: TGTGCCACCAGCAGAGATGGGACCTCCACCGGGGAGCTGTTTTTT. This gives the protein CATSRDGTSTGELFF. Full variable domain (rest looked up from reference TRBV15 and TRBJ2-2): DAMVIQNPRYQVTQFGKPVTLSCSQTLNHNVMYWYQQKSSQAPKLLFHYYDKDFNNEADTPDNFQSRRPNTSFCFLDIRSPGLGDTAMYLCATSRDGTSTGELFFGEGSRLTVL.

This clonotype has more than one count but fewer than ten. The chain has TRBV12-3 or TRBV12-4 and TRBJ2-7; possibly TRBD2 for D (5 bases). With 6 bases removed from V and 5 bases from J, the gap between germline ends came to 14 bases. This CDR3 is 13 amino acids long. CDR3 amino acids: CASSQRLLHEQYF. CDR3 nucleotides: TGTGCCAGCAGCCAAAGACTACTCCACGAGCAGTACTTC.

A single count supports this clonotype. This chain connects TRBV10-1 to TRBJ2-3; possible D gene TRBD2, 5 bases. The CDR3 runs to 15 residues. Germline V gene sequence: CDR1 WNHNN, CDR2 SYGVQD (reference sequence). V was clipped by 3 bases and J by 3 bases, with 13 bases between them. The CDR3 spells CASSDPSLATDTQYF. CDR3 DNA sequence: TGCGCCAGCAGTGACCCGTCCCTAGCAACAGATACGCAGTATTTT.

This chain connects TRBV5-6 to TRBJ1-1, with a possible D match to TRBD1 (6 bases). Germline V CDR1 and CDR2: SGHDT, YYEEEE. The CDR3 runs to 14 residues. V dropped 2 bases and J dropped 5 bases, with 13 bases sitting between them. DNA for the CDR3: TGTGCCAGCAGCTTATGGGGGGCTGGGACTGAAGCTTTCTTT. Its protein product is CASSLWGAGTEAFF. Supplemented by reference TRBV5-6 and TRBJ1-1, the full variable domain reads DAGVTQSPTHLIKTRGQQVTLRCSPKSGHDTVSWYQQALGQGPQFIFQYYEEEERQRGNFPDRFSGHQFPNYSSELNVNALLLGDSALYLCASSLWGAGTEAFFGQGTRLTVV.

V and J are TRBV2 and TRBJ2-5; 12 nucleotides agree with TRBD2. The CDR3 has 15 residues. Germline CDR1 is SNHLY and CDR2 is FYNNEI. Trimming removed 6 bases from V and 3 bases from J; junction bases left unmatched: 5. As DNA, the CDR3 is TGTGCCAGCAGCACAAGACTAGCGGGAGAAGAGACCCAGTACTTC. This encodes CASSTRLAGEETQYF. Full variable domain (rest looked up from reference TRBV2 and TRBJ2-5): EPEVTQTPSHQVTQMGQEVILRCVPISNHLYFYWYRQILGQKVEFLVSFYNNEISEKSEIFDDQFSVERPDGSNFTLKIRSTKLEDSAMYFCASSTRLAGEETQYFGPGTRLLVL.

As regards this clonotype: The CDR3 end shows no conserved phenylalanine or tryptophan, and so a read error is likely. The genes are TRBV7-9 and TRBJ2-1, with D perhaps TRBD2 (7 bases). The CDR3 loop spans 15 amino acids. V lost 2 bases to trimming and J lost 8 bases, with 16 bases between them. CDR1 and CDR2 (germline): SEHNR, FQNEAQ (reference sequence). The CDR3 spells CASSLTGGAGDEQFL. The CDR3 region has the DNA TGTGCCAGCAGCTTAACTGGGGGGGCGGGCGATGAGCAGTTCCTC.

J is TRBJ1-1 and V is TRBV6-5; D is unclear. The CDR3 has 14 residues. Germline V CDR1 and CDR2: MNHEY, SVGAGI. V was trimmed by 4 bases and J by 3 bases, leaving 12 bases between them. The CDR3 DNA reads as TGTGCCAGCAGTTTACAGACGTGGGACACTGAAGCTTTCTTT. Amino acids: CASSLQTWDTEAFF.

This clonotype was counted between two and nine times. The V call is TRBV4-3, the J call TRBJ2-7; TRBD2 aligns across 9 bases. Germline V gives CDR1 LGHNA, CDR2 YSLEER. V trimming: 0 bases; J trimming: 0 bases; junction bases outside the gene matches: 9. This CDR3 has 18 amino acids. CDR3: CASSQDRTSGLVSYEQYF. DNA for the CDR3: TGCGCCAGCAGCCAAGATCGAACTAGCGGGTTGGTCTCCTACGAGCAGTACTTC.

The rearrangement joins TRBV15 to TRBJ1-5; 7 bases match TRBD1. J lost 5 bases, V lost 1 base, and 2 bases had no gene match. This CDR3 region has 14 residues. Germline CDR1 LNHNV, CDR2 YYDKDF (reference sequence). The CDR3 nucleotides read TGTGCCACCAGCAGAGGACAGGGTGATCAGCCCCAGCATTTT. It encodes CATSRGQGDQPQHF.

The rearrangement links TRBV12-3 or TRBV12-4 to TRBJ1-1; D is unresolved. Trimming removed 8 bases from V and 4 bases from J, with 11 bases in between. This CDR3 is 12 amino acids long. The CDR3 DNA is TGTGCCAGCCGAAGAGTGGGCACTGAAGCTTTCTTT. Its translation: CASRRVGTEAFF.

In its sample, this clonotype was seen many times. The chain combines TRBV7-2 with TRBJ2-2; possibly TRBD2 for D (6 bases). Trimming stripped 5 bases from V and 8 bases from J, with 6 bases between. Germline loops: CDR1 SGHTA, CDR2 FQGNSA. The length of the CDR3 is 11 residues. The CDR3 here is CASSREGELFF. Written as DNA, the CDR3 is TGTGCCAGCAGCCGGGAGGGGGAGCTGTTTTTT.

There are a few counts of this clonotype. CDR3 in amino acids: CAISDRAGRKTGELFF. The CDR3 DNA follows: TGTGCCATCAGTGACAGGGCAGGGAGAAAAACCGGGGAGCTGTTTTTT. The rearrangement links TRBV10-3 to TRBJ2-2; D might be TRBD1 or TRBD2, each matching 5 bases. The V end was cut by 3 bases, the J end by 5 bases, with 16 bases between. The germline V gene encodes CDR1 ENHRY and CDR2 SYGVKD. This CDR3 has 16 residues.

This clonotype was seen a handful of times. An end of the junction does not agree with germline; a read error may underlie this. The chain combines TRBV7-9 with TRBJ2-1; no clear D. Germline values: CDR1 SEHNR, CDR2 FQNEAQ (reference sequence). CDR3 length: 11 residues. CDR3 amino acids: CASSLSLGAEF. CDR3 nucleotide sequence: TGTGCCAGCAGCTTAAGCCTCGGAGCCGAATTC.

A few counts support this clonotype. V gene TRBV6-1 combines with J gene TRBJ2-3; 10 bases line up with TRBD2. There are 16 residues in the CDR3. Unmatched junction bases numbered 12, after V lost 7 bases and J lost 5 bases. Germline assignment: CDR1 MNHNS and CDR2 SASEGT. CDR3 nucleotides: TGTGCCAGCACCCGAAGAGGGCTAGCGGGGGAAGATACGCAGTATTTT. It specifies CASTRRGLAGEDTQYF.

The chain links TRBV7-7 to TRBJ2-2; D tentatively reads TRBD1 or TRBD2 (5 bases each). This CDR3 has 15 residues. V lost 4 bases and J lost 1, with 10 bases in between. Germline lookup yields CDR1 SSHAT and CDR2 FNYEAQ (reference sequence). The CDR3: CASSWDGRNTGELFF. CDR3 nucleotides: TGTGCCAGCAGCTGGGACGGACGGAACACCGGGGAGCTGTTTTTT.

V gene TRBV7-2 combines with J gene TRBJ2-1; D call uncertain. V lost 3 bases and J lost 14, with 11 bases in between. This CDR3 contains 11 residues. In germline, CDR1 is SGHTA, CDR2 FQGNSA. This CDR3 is CASSFSQNKFF. CDR3 nucleotide sequence: TGTGCCAGCAGCTTCTCCCAGAATAAGTTCTTC.

The V call is TRBV4-3, the J call TRBJ2-7, with 9 positions matching TRBD2. The CDR3 has 16 amino acids. Germline values: CDR1 LGHNA, CDR2 YSLEER. J lost 6 bases, V lost 0 bases, and 9 bases had no gene match. The CDR3 DNA is TGCGCCAGCAGCCAAGATTATAGCGGGAGTTCTGGCGAGCAGTACTTC. Protein product: CASSQDYSGSSGEQYF.

This rearrangement joins TRBV12-3 or TRBV12-4 to TRBJ2-5, with D possibly being TRBD2 (5 bases). CDR3 length equals 14 residues. Trimming removed 5 bases at V and 5 bases at J, with 15 bases between. The CDR3 coding sequence is TGTGCCAGCAGTGCACTAGGTTTGCGGGAGACCCAGTACTTC. Translated, it gives CASSALGLRETQYF.

This clonotype was found a few times. This chain connects TRBV4-3 to TRBJ2-1, with 10 bases that match TRBD2. CDR1 and CDR2 from the germline V gene are LGHNA and YSLEER. CDR3 length: 16 amino acids. The J segment lost 4 bases and the V segment lost 0 bases, leaving 3 bases of the junction unmatched. CDR3 coding DNA: TGCGCCAGCAGCCAAGATTTACTAGCGGGGTACAATGAGCAGTTCTTC. Translating gives CASSQDLLAGYNEQFF.

The rearrangement links TRBV11-3 to TRBJ2-3; no clear D. The CDR3 loop spans 15 amino acids. V lost 5 bases and J lost 3, with 15 bases in between. The germline V gene has CDR1 SGHNT and CDR2 YENEEA. The CDR3: CASSVGPMATDTQYF. The CDR3 coding sequence is TGTGCCAGCAGCGTCGGCCCTATGGCGACAGATACGCAGTATTTT.